Listed below are T cell receptor beta chains from one sample, sequenced in a study of patients and donors after allogeneic stem cell transplantation. TCRdb recomputed calls from the RT-PCR reads with MiXCR, one row per CDR3 protein. The table has about 160,000 distinct CDR3 sequences, approximately 24% seen once. Material for sequencing was blood, either unsorted or a sorted T cell fraction (not recorded which). The source of these receptors is a human donor who was either an allogeneic HSCT recipient or a stem cell or donor lymphocyte infusion donor (not recorded which). It is not recorded whose cells these are; they may come from a transplant donor. Both conserved end residues are part of each CDR3. The order of the fields is D gene, V gene, clone size, J gene, CDR3 DNA, CDR3 protein. D genes are given only for firm matches. A clone size is listed for some rows: how often the clone was seen (once, few, many), or a class if it is expanded.

d_gene: -; v_gene: TRBV12-3/TRBV12-4; abundance: -; j_gene: TRBJ2-1; CDR3nt: TGTGCCAGCAGTTTTGGCTATGAGCAGTTCTTC; CDR3aa: CASSFGYEQFF
d_gene: -; v_gene: TRBV5-1; abundance: -; j_gene: TRBJ2-7; CDR3nt: TGCGCCAGCAGTCCCCGGTCCAATCGATACGAGCAGTACTTC; CDR3aa: CASSPRSNRYEQYF
d_gene: -; v_gene: TRBV15; abundance: few; j_gene: TRBJ2-3; CDR3nt: TGTGCCACCAGCAGCAACCCCCGGGGAACAGATACGCAGTATTTT; CDR3aa: CATSSNPRGTDTQYF
d_gene: -; v_gene: TRBV5-1; abundance: few; j_gene: TRBJ2-2; CDR3nt: TGCGCCAGCAGCTCGGACAGCTTCACCGGGGAGCTGTTTTTT; CDR3aa: CASSSDSFTGELFF
d_gene: TRBD1; v_gene: TRBV11-2; abundance: many; j_gene: TRBJ1-1; CDR3nt: TGTGCCAGCAGCTTCCAGGGGGCGGTCACTGAAGCTTTCTTT; CDR3aa: CASSFQGAVTEAFF
d_gene: TRBD1; v_gene: TRBV10-3; abundance: -; j_gene: TRBJ2-5; CDR3nt: TGTGCCATCAGTGGCGGACAGGGGGAACAAGAGACCCAGTACTTC; CDR3aa: CAISGGQGEQETQYF
d_gene: -; v_gene: TRBV19; abundance: -; j_gene: TRBJ1-5; CDR3nt: TGTGCCAGTAGTATCGAACCTACCGGGGGTCAGCCCCAGCATTTT; CDR3aa: CASSIEPTGGQPQHF
d_gene: -; v_gene: TRBV12-3/TRBV12-4; abundance: -; j_gene: TRBJ2-1; CDR3nt: TGTGCCAGCTCCCTTTTGGGGATAAACAATGAGCAGTTCTTC; CDR3aa: CASSLLGINNEQFF
d_gene: TRBD2; v_gene: TRBV7-6; abundance: -; j_gene: TRBJ2-5; CDR3nt: TGTGCCAGCAGCTTAGACAGTAGCGGGTTGACCCAGTACTTC; CDR3aa: CASSLDSSGLTQYF
d_gene: -; v_gene: TRBV7-2; abundance: few; j_gene: TRBJ2-1; CDR3nt: TGTGCCAGCAGCGTATTTCACAGACTAGACAATGAGCAGTTCTTC; CDR3aa: CASSVFHRLDNEQFF
d_gene: -; v_gene: TRBV28; abundance: -; j_gene: TRBJ1-5; CDR3nt: TGTGCCAGCAGTTTAGTGATTAGCAATCAGCCCCAGCATTTT; CDR3aa: CASSLVISNQPQHF
d_gene: -; v_gene: TRBV12-3/TRBV12-4; abundance: -; j_gene: TRBJ2-1; CDR3nt: TGTGCCAGCGGACTCCCGGTGGTCAATGAGCAGTTCTTC; CDR3aa: CASGLPVVNEQFF
d_gene: TRBD2; v_gene: TRBV10-3; abundance: few; j_gene: TRBJ2-7; CDR3nt: TGTGCCATCAACAATAGCGGGAGGGCCGGGGAGCAGTACTTC; CDR3aa: CAINNSGRAGEQYF
d_gene: TRBD2; v_gene: TRBV12-3/TRBV12-4; abundance: -; j_gene: TRBJ2-1; CDR3nt: TGTGCCAGCAGTCCGGGGGGTGCGGGAGGTGTTAATGAGCAGTTCTTC; CDR3aa: CASSPGGAGGVNEQFF
d_gene: TRBD2; v_gene: TRBV28; abundance: -; j_gene: TRBJ2-7; CDR3nt: TGTGCCAGCAGACAGAGACTAGCGGGAGGGCGTCCGGGCGAGCAGTACTTC; CDR3aa: CASRQRLAGGRPGEQYF
d_gene: -; v_gene: TRBV29-1; abundance: -; j_gene: TRBJ2-1; CDR3nt: TGCAGCGTTGGGCCGACTGAGCAGTTCTTC; CDR3aa: CSVGPTEQFF
d_gene: -; v_gene: TRBV20-1; abundance: many; j_gene: TRBJ1-1; CDR3nt: TGCAGTGCTCCAATACCGTGGTTGAACACTGAAGCTTTCTTT; CDR3aa: CSAPIPWLNTEAFF
d_gene: -; v_gene: TRBV5-6; abundance: -; j_gene: TRBJ1-2; CDR3nt: TGTGCCAGCAGCCGAGGGGCAGGGAACTATGGCTACACCTTC; CDR3aa: CASSRGAGNYGYTF
d_gene: -; v_gene: TRBV2; abundance: -; j_gene: TRBJ1-4; CDR3nt: TGTGCCAGCGAACGACAGGAGAAAAAACTGTTTTTT; CDR3aa: CASERQEKKLFF
d_gene: TRBD1; v_gene: TRBV14; abundance: -; j_gene: TRBJ1-1; CDR3nt: TGTGCCAGCAGCCAAGCAGGGGGGAACACTGAAGCTTTCTTT; CDR3aa: CASSQAGGNTEAFF
d_gene: -; v_gene: TRBV7-2; abundance: -; j_gene: TRBJ2-3; CDR3nt: TGTGCCAGCAGCTTAGCCCGTAACCTACGAAATGTCACAGATACGCAGTATTTT; CDR3aa: CASSLARNLRNVTDTQYF
d_gene: -; v_gene: TRBV29-1; abundance: once; j_gene: TRBJ2-2; CDR3nt: TGCAGCGTTGAGAGGCGGGACGCGAACACCGGGGAGCTGTTTTTT; CDR3aa: CSVERRDANTGELFF
d_gene: -; v_gene: TRBV4-2; abundance: -; j_gene: TRBJ2-5; CDR3nt: TGTGCCAGCAGCCCGGGACTTAAAGAGACCCAGTACTTC; CDR3aa: CASSPGLKETQYF
d_gene: -; v_gene: TRBV20-1; abundance: few; j_gene: TRBJ1-4; CDR3nt: TGCAGTGCTAGGGGAGGGGGGAATGAAAAACTGTTTTTT; CDR3aa: CSARGGGNEKLFF
d_gene: -; v_gene: TRBV6-2/TRBV6-3; abundance: few; j_gene: TRBJ2-1; CDR3nt: TGTGCCAGCGAACGGGGGGCCAATAATGAGCAGTTCTTC; CDR3aa: CASERGANNEQFF
d_gene: -; v_gene: TRBV5-1; abundance: few; j_gene: TRBJ1-4; CDR3nt: TGCGCCAGCGCGGGGCTGGCCGAACTGTTTTTT; CDR3aa: CASAGLAELFF
d_gene: -; v_gene: TRBV6-2/TRBV6-3; abundance: -; j_gene: TRBJ2-7; CDR3nt: TGTGCCAGCAGTTACTCGAGGGGTCTGGAACGACCCTACGAGCAGTACTTC; CDR3aa: CASSYSRGLERPYEQYF
d_gene: TRBD1; v_gene: TRBV27; abundance: medium-sized; j_gene: TRBJ1-5; CDR3nt: TGTGCCAGCAGCCTTGGACAGGGTAATCAGCCCCAGCATTTT; CDR3aa: CASSLGQGNQPQHF
d_gene: TRBD2; v_gene: TRBV20-1; abundance: few; j_gene: TRBJ2-7; CDR3nt: TGCAGTATTCTTGGCGGGGGCTACGAGCAGTACTTC; CDR3aa: CSILGGGYEQYF
d_gene: -; v_gene: TRBV7-9; abundance: few; j_gene: TRBJ2-6; CDR3nt: TGTGCCAGCAGCTTCGGGGGCCTCAACGTCCTGACTTTC; CDR3aa: CASSFGGLNVLTF
d_gene: TRBD2; v_gene: TRBV18; abundance: -; j_gene: TRBJ2-1; CDR3nt: TGTGCCAGCTCCCCTAGCGGGGGGGACAATGAGCAGTTCTTC; CDR3aa: CASSPSGGDNEQFF
d_gene: TRBD2; v_gene: TRBV12-3/TRBV12-4; abundance: few; j_gene: TRBJ2-7; CDR3nt: TGTGCCAGCAGCCCTCTAGCGGTAATCTCCTACGAGCAGTACTTC; CDR3aa: CASSPLAVISYEQYF
d_gene: -; v_gene: TRBV18; abundance: -; j_gene: TRBJ2-5; CDR3nt: TGTGCCAGCTCACCGGGATATGGGTCACAAGAGACCCAGTACTTC; CDR3aa: CASSPGYGSQETQYF